This T cell receptor beta chain was identified in a study of blood T cell repertoires in COVID-19. Study information: Some COVID-19 samples were acute and others convalescent; all came from the United States, Italy and Spain. Sources were T cells, B-cell-depleted T cells, or PBMCs; the material itself was cDNA or gDNA.

TCRdb's copy holds only in-frame clones and misses some; the assay was immunoSEQ multiplex PCR. Altogether roughly 200,000 clones are present, about 70% being singletons, with the ten largest covering roughly 7.8%. The J segment lost 6 bases and the V segment lost 0 bases, leaving 2 bases of the junction unmatched. CDR1 is SGHNT, CDR2 YYREEE, per germline (reference sequence). CDR3 length: 14 residues. Sequenced input: peripheral blood. This receptor was identified in a woman in her forties or fifties with active or convalescent COVID-19. The chain is built from TRBV5-4 and TRBJ2-2; TRBD2 matches at 7 bases. CDR3 sequence: CASSLDGRPGELFF. The CDR3 DNA follows: TGTGCCAGCAGCTTGGACGGGAGGCCCGGGGAGCTGTTTTTT.